Below, 21 T cell receptor beta chains from the same sample are listed, as sequenced in a study of prognosis after radiotherapy for stage I lung cancer. Two-round multiplex PCR amplified TCR beta CDR3 from genomic DNA. Primers specific to each TRBV and TRBJ gene drove first-round PCR. TCRdb analysed the multiplex PCR reads with MiXCR anew, one entry per CDR3 protein. The repertoire has more than 30,000 distinct CDR3 sequences, about 42% of them found once; the top ten carry over 15%. Sequencing used PBMCs, obtained before or after stereotactic body radiation therapy (not recorded which). These receptors were obtained from a donor at least 50 years old with non-small cell lung cancer.

Comment on this clonotype: An end of the junction differs from the germline gene, which may be a read error. The chain uses TRBV27 and TRBJ2-3; weak D call: TRBD2 (6 bases). The germline gives CDR1 MNHEY, CDR2 SMNVEV (reference sequence). The CDR3 runs to 15 residues. This CDR3 reads CASSFGGAYTDTQYF. Written as DNA, the CDR3 is TGTGCCAGCAGTTTTGGAGGGGCCTACACAGATACACAGTATTTT.

This clonotype was seen many times. This rearrangement joins TRBV5-1 to TRBJ1-4, with a weak D call TRBD1 (5 bases). This CDR3 is 17 amino acids long. Trimming removed 0 bases from V and 7 bases from J, with 19 bases in between. CDR1 SGHRS and CDR2 YFSETQ come from the germline V gene. The CDR3 loop is CASSLGIHSGGSEKLFF. CDR3 nucleotide sequence: TGCGCCAGCAGCTTGGGGATTCACAGCGGGGGAAGTGAAAAACTGTTTTTT.

This clonotype was seen a handful of times. Since a much larger clone is just one base distant, this may be a read error. The chain is built from TRBV2 and TRBJ1-1, with 10 positions matching TRBD1. This CDR3 has 14 amino acids. Germline V gene lookup returns CDR1 SNHLY and CDR2 FYNNEI. V lost 10 bases, J lost 5 bases, and 10 bases stayed unmatched. Here the CDR3 reads CATWDRGEGTEAFF. As DNA, the CDR3 is TGTGCCACCTGGGACAGGGGAGAGGGAACTGAAGCTTTCTTT.

To note about this clonotype: A far larger clone is just one base off, so this is likely a read error. The chain recombines TRBV6-9 with TRBJ2-1; 9 bases align to TRBD2. This CDR3 contains 15 residues. V was pared by 3 bases and J by 6 bases, with 6 bases of the junction left unmatched. Germline CDR1 is MNHGY and CDR2 is SVAAGI. CDR3 region: CASSYSSGAANEQFF. DNA for the CDR3: TGTGCCAGCAGTTACTCTAGCGGGGCGGCCAATGAGCAGTTCTTC.

This CDR3 reads CASSPPGGFYEQYF. In DNA form, the CDR3 reads TGTGCCAGCAGCCCCCCCGGGGGATTTTACGAGCAGTACTTC. The chain recombines TRBV11-1 with TRBJ2-7, with D possibly matching TRBD2 (6 bases). The CDR3 extends over 14 amino acids. The germline CDR1 and CDR2 sequences are SGHAT and FQDESV (reference sequence). The V and J ends lost 5 bases and 4 bases respectively, with 15 bases between them.

The chain carries TRBV12-3 or TRBV12-4 and TRBJ1-5, with D perhaps matching TRBD1 (5 bases). V lost 5 bases to trimming and J lost 1 base, with 18 bases between them. The length of the CDR3 is 17 residues. The CDR3 coding sequence is TGTGCCAGCAGTGCACAGGTGTGGGGGATAAGCAATCAGCCCCAGCATTTT. This translates into CASSAQVWGISNQPQHF.

This clonotype occurred many times. The J gene is TRBJ2-3, the V gene TRBV5-6, with a weak D call TRBD2 (5 bases). The germline V gene encodes CDR1 SGHDT and CDR2 YYEEEE. The CDR3 extends over 17 amino acids. V dropped 2 bases and J dropped 0 bases, with 16 bases sitting between them. CDR3 sequence (DNA): TGTGCCAGCAGCTTTTTTGGTATAGCGTCTAGCACAGATACGCAGTATTTT. Encoded protein: CASSFFGIASSTDTQYF. The full variable domain, rest sourced from reference TRBV5-6 and TRBJ2-3, is DAGVTQSPTHLIKTRGQQVTLRCSPKSGHDTVSWYQQALGQGPQFIFQYYEEEERQRGNFPDRFSGHQFPNYSSELNVNALLLGDSALYLCASSFFGIASSTDTQYFGPGTRLTVL.

The chain employs TRBV20-1 and TRBJ1-6; 9 nucleotides align to TRBD1. The CDR3 covers 16 residues. Losses at the gene ends were 0 bases for V and 5 bases for J; bases not matched to a gene: 5. Germline loops: CDR1 DFQATT, CDR2 SNEGSKA (reference sequence). Here the CDR3 DNA reads TGCAGTGCTAGAGATCCGGACAGGGGTCATAATTCACCCCTCCACTTT. Its protein is CSARDPDRGHNSPLHF.

The table lists this clonotype with many counts. V is TRBV7-9 and J is TRBJ1-1; D is unresolved. The CDR3 length is 15 residues. Trimming shortened V by 5 bases and J by 6 bases, and 19 bases separated the two germline ends. Looked up from germline, CDR1 is SEHNR and CDR2 is FQNEAQ (reference sequence). The CDR3 region has the DNA TGTGCCAGCAGCCAAGGTGGGATTCAAAGACCTGAAGCTTTCTTT. This codes for CASSQGGIQRPEAFF.

This chain joins TRBV9 and TRBJ2-5; 8 bases align to TRBD2. The germline V gene encodes CDR1 SGDLS and CDR2 YYNGEE. The CDR3 spans 18 residues. J gave up 1 base and V 4 bases, and 15 bases lay outside the gene matches. In nucleotides, the CDR3 is TGTGCCAGCAGCTTCGGGACTAGAGGGGACTGGGTCCAAGAGACCCAGTACTTC. Its translation: CASSFGTRGDWVQETQYF.

There are many counts of this clonotype. This chain joins TRBV10-2 and TRBJ2-7, with D hard to call. The CDR3 length is 13 residues. V shed 3 bases and J shed 0 bases, with 6 bases lying between them. Germline CDR1 WSHSY, CDR2 SAAADI. In DNA, the CDR3 is TGCGCCAGCAGTGACGGTGTCTCCTACGAGCAGTACTTC. Translating gives CASSDGVSYEQYF.

This clonotype was recorded many times. The gene calls are TRBV5-1 and TRBJ2-5; TRBD1 might be the D (5 bases). In germline, CDR1 is SGHRS, CDR2 YFSETQ. CDR3 length equals 15 residues. V was shortened by 2 bases and J by 2 bases, with 13 bases between the two germline ends. The CDR3 bases are TGCGCCAGCAGCTTTACAGGTGGTCAACAAGAGACCCAGTACTTC. Its protein product is CASSFTGGQQETQYF. The entire variable domain, with the rest obtained from reference TRBV5-1 and TRBJ2-5, is as follows: KAGVTQTPRYLIKTRGQQVTLSCSPISGHRSVSWYQQTPGQGLQFLFEYFSETQRNKGNFPGRFSGRQFSNSRSEMNVSTLELGDSALYLCASSFTGGQQETQYFGPGTRLLVL.

This clonotype showed up just once. This chain connects TRBV11-2 to TRBJ1-6; no clear D gene. Germline lookup yields CDR1 SGHAT and CDR2 FQNNGV. Trimming left V 5 bases short and J 10 bases short, with 9 bases between. CDR3 length equals 12 residues. CDR3 amino acids: CASSLPWSPLHF. CDR3 in DNA: TGTGCCAGCAGCCTTCCTTGGTCACCCCTCCACTTT. The whole variable domain, remainder taken from reference TRBV11-2 and TRBJ1-6, is EAGVAQSPRYKIIEKRQSVAFWCNPISGHATLYWYQQILGQGPKLLIQFQNNGVVDDSQLPKDRFSAERLKGVDSTLKIQPAKLEDSAVYLCASSLPWSPLHFGNGTRLTVT.

This clonotype was detected many times. This chain joins TRBV19 and TRBJ2-2, with D uncertain. Germline values: CDR1 LNHDA, CDR2 SQIVND (reference sequence). The length of the CDR3 is 16 residues. The V and J ends lost 8 bases and 0 bases respectively, with 16 bases between them. CDR3 residues: CASRPLVASNTGELFF. CDR3 sequence (DNA): TGTGCCAGTCGACCCTTGGTTGCCTCGAACACCGGGGAGCTGTTTTTT.

The chain uses TRBV27 and TRBJ2-1, with D possibly matching TRBD2 (5 bases). Trimming took 3 bases from V and 12 from J, leaving 15 bases between them. In germline, CDR1 is MNHEY, CDR2 SMNVEV (reference sequence). The CDR3 is made up of 13 amino acids. CDR3 loop: CASSLGQRVGQFF. CDR3 nucleotides: TGTGCCAGCAGTTTGGGTCAGAGGGTAGGGCAGTTCTTC.

This clonotype was observed many times. The chain employs TRBV5-6 and TRBJ2-7; 9 bases are shared with TRBD1. This CDR3 region has 15 residues. Germline V lookup: CDR1 SGHDT, CDR2 YYEEEE. Trimming removed 3 bases from V and 3 bases from J; junction bases left unmatched: 7. The CDR3 nucleotides read TGTGCCAGCAGCTCGGATGGACAGGGGCTCTACGAGCAGTACTTC. Its translation is CASSSDGQGLYEQYF. Variable domain in full (rest from reference TRBV5-6 and TRBJ2-7): DAGVTQSPTHLIKTRGQQVTLRCSPKSGHDTVSWYQQALGQGPQFIFQYYEEEERQRGNFPDRFSGHQFPNYSSELNVNALLLGDSALYLCASSSDGQGLYEQYFGPGTRLTVT.

The chain carries TRBV9 and TRBJ2-2, with 10 positions matching TRBD2. The CDR3 is 16 residues long. The ends lost 2 bases at V and 7 bases at J; junction bases unmatched: 8. Germline V gene sequence: CDR1 SGDLS, CDR2 YYNGEE. The DNA for the CDR3 is TGTGCCAGCAGCGTCTCTAGCGGGAGTTTTATCGGGGAGCTGTTTTTT. Translation: CASSVSSGSFIGELFF.

The chain recombines TRBV6-1 with TRBJ1-2; 8 bases match TRBD1. Unmatched junction bases numbered 9, after V lost 7 bases and J lost 2 bases. Germline assignment: CDR1 MNHNS and CDR2 SASEGT. This CDR3 has 15 amino acids. The CDR3 coding sequence is TGTGCCAGCATCCCAAGTGACAGGGGAAACTATGGCTACACCTTC. It specifies CASIPSDRGNYGYTF.

With respect to this clonotype: One base separates it from a far larger clone, so it is likely a read error. The J gene is TRBJ2-2, the V gene TRBV6-6; D may be TRBD2 (6 bases). The CDR3 runs 17 residues. Germline CDR1 reads MNHNY; CDR2 reads SVGAGI (reference sequence). CDR3 nucleotide sequence: TGTGCCAGCATTTACGCGGGACGCCACGCGAACACCGGGGAGCTGTTTTTT. Translation gives CASIYAGRHANTGELFF.

The chain has TRBV28 and TRBJ2-5, with D hard to call. Deletions cut 2 bases from V and 5 bases from J, with 6 bases between. CDR1 is MDHEN and CDR2 is SYDVKM in the germline V gene. The CDR3 is 12 residues long. CDR3 amino acids: CASSLQEETQYF. The CDR3 nucleotides are TGTGCCAGCAGTTTACAGGAGGAGACCCAGTACTTC.

V gene TRBV15 combines with J gene TRBJ1-2, with 9 bases aligning to TRBD1. From germline, CDR1 is LNHNV and CDR2 YYDKDF (reference sequence). J gave up 10 bases and V 5 bases, and 5 bases lay outside the gene matches. This CDR3 is built from 12 residues. The CDR3 is CATSGQGHFYTF. The CDR3, as DNA: TGTGCCACCAGCGGACAGGGGCATTTCTACACCTTC. The entire variable domain, with the rest obtained from reference TRBV15 and TRBJ1-2, is as follows: DAMVIQNPRYQVTQFGKPVTLSCSQTLNHNVMYWYQQKSSQAPKLLFHYYDKDFNNEADTPDNFQSRRPNTSFCFLDIRSPGLGDTAMYLCATSGQGHFYTFGSGTRLTVV.